A selection of T cell receptor beta chains follows, all from one sample in a study of spatial heterogeneity in lung cancer. Each CDR3 protein is one row after TCRdb ran MiXCR on the 5' RACE reads. The sample consists of roughly 99,000 distinct CDR3 sequences, just under 20% of them appearing once. The specimen comprised PBMCs, sampled at follow-up. The receptors originated from a male donor with early-stage non-small cell lung cancer. The CDR3 runs from the conserved cysteine through the conserved F or W.

length: 14; V: TRBV25-1; J: TRBJ1-3; CDR3: CASKEGAYGNTIYF
length: 11; V: TRBV20-1; J: TRBJ2-5; CDR3: CSGGVQETQYF
length: 14; V: TRBV24-1; J: TRBJ1-2; CDR3: CATSDPGGSTGYTF
length: 11; V: TRBV20-1; J: TRBJ1-1; CDR3: CSARDQGRAFF
length: 18; V: TRBV15; J: TRBJ2-1; CDR3: CATSREGWLASGNNEQFF
length: 13; V: TRBV20-1; J: TRBJ2-7; CDR3: CSARDPRGYEQYF
length: 15; V: TRBV4-1; J: TRBJ1-2; CDR3: CASSQDEAVGYGYTF
length: 16; V: TRBV20-1; J: TRBJ2-1; CDR3: CSAPVRLAGSYNEQFF
length: 17; V: TRBV7-2; J: TRBJ1-2; CDR3: CASSLNPGQGAKYGYTF
length: 16; V: TRBV2; J: TRBJ2-2; CDR3: CASRSPTGDITGELFF
length: 11; V: TRBV7-6; J: TRBJ2-1; CDR3: CASSRYNEQFF
length: 15; V: TRBV9; J: TRBJ1-1; CDR3: CASSVGTRGPTEAFF
length: 13; V: TRBV2; J: TRBJ1-3; CDR3: CATTTRGRNTIYF
length: 15; V: TRBV7-3; J: TRBJ2-2; CDR3: CASSLASGYTGELFF
length: 15; V: TRBV6-1; J: TRBJ2-1; CDR3: CASSKDPGVYNEQFF
length: 13; V: TRBV29-1; J: TRBJ1-5; CDR3: CSVELTGGQPQHF
length: 14; V: TRBV7-9; J: TRBJ2-4; CDR3: CASSLAVAGGIQYF